A selection of T cell receptor beta chains follows, all from one sample in a study of Graves' ophthalmopathy and Graves' hyperthyroidism. A single record per CDR3 protein comes from TCRdb applying MiXCR to the multiplex PCR reads. The sample gives 560,000 or so distinct CDR3 sequences, less than 45% of which show up once; about 4% is in the top ten. The material sequenced was peripheral blood or thyroid tissue (not recorded which). Receptors originate from an adult man with Graves' hyperthyroidism. Each CDR3 is given without its conserved first and last residue. The order of the fields is clone size, V gene, D gene, CDR3 protein. The D gene is left open where the match is weak. Clone size is given for some rows only: seen once, a few or many times, or a class if the clone is expanded.

many TRBV12-5 . ASGLVTERGLLF
. TRBV6-5 TRBD1 ASLGQGGEKLF
few TRBV4-1 . ASSQDQVEQY
. TRBV5-1 TRBD1 ASSWGDRDEAF
few TRBV7-9 TRBD1 ASSLGTGPTYEQY
many TRBV4-2 . ASSQTGPGGYT
many TRBV7-9 TRBD1 ASSLGGQFPLGTEAF
many TRBV13 . ASGEGDNQPQH
many TRBV5-4 . ASSFRATQETQY
many TRBV24-1 TRBD1 ATSDFGTGSGGYT
many TRBV24-1 . ATSDPTDGVHGYT
many TRBV29-1 TRBD1 SGLQGGTEAF
few TRBV7-9 . ASSFGGTDTQY
. TRBV10-3 TRBD2 ASSEFTSVSYKQY
few TRBV19 . ASSIRSGGAGNTIY
. TRBV5-4 TRBD1 ASSSDRENGELF
many TRBV29-1 . SVVIGYGYT
many TRBV7-8 TRBD2 ASRPSGEHYEQY
many TRBV12-3/TRBV12-4 TRBD1 ASCAVTGAAKLF
many TRBV25-1 . ASSATGSYEQY
many TRBV6-6 TRBD1 ASSYSEGQSEAF
many TRBV7-6 . ASYSSNTGELF
few TRBV9 . ASSVVGRGGGTEAF
. TRBV7-9 . ASSLPPGLGNYEQY
. TRBV29-1 TRBD1 SVRWGTGGLRGYT
once TRBV29-1 TRBD1 SVARQGVTDAQY
few TRBV12-3/TRBV12-4 TRBD1 ASRPKDRATEAF
. TRBV28 . ASRFPNTGELF
many TRBV6-5 TRBD2 ASRIAGGRETQY
. TRBV7-2 TRBD2 ASSSRLAGGKDQETQY
. TRBV9 . ASSQDPVGTGELF
. TRBV12-3/TRBV12-4 . ASSVRLYQPQH
many TRBV6-1 . ASSEGAGSAYGYT
once TRBV7-8 TRBD2 ASSLGTSAINEQF
many TRBV6-1 . ASSEGGWGSRNYGYT